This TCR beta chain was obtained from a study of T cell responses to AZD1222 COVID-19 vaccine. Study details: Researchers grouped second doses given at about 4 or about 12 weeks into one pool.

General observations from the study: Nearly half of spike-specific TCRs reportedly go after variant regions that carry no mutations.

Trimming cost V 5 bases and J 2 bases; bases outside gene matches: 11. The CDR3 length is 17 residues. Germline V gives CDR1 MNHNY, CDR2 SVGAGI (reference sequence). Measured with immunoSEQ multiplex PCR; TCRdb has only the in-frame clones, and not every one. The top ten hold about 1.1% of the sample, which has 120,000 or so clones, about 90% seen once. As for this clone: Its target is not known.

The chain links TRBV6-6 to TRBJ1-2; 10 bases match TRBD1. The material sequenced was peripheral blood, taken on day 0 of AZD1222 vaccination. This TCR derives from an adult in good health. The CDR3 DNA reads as TGTGCCAGCAGTCGATACCTCCGACAGGGGGCAAACTATGGCTACACCTTC. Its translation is CASSRYLRQGANYGYTF.